Detailed here is one T cell receptor (beta chain). Its target antigen remains unknown. No much larger clone exists at a distance of one base, and base qualities are not known. The CDR3 regions of human TCRbeta chains were analyzed by immunosequencing. In the original analysis: Repertoire TCRs were checked for matches against a reference library of SARS-CoV-2-specific TCRs that had been generated using the MIRA antigen-specificity platform. Breadth was defined as the fraction of unique TCRs that were SARS-CoV-2-associated, and depth was defined as the fraction of total T cells that were SARS-CoV-2-associated. Each spike-specific TCR was assigned to its reactive spike region and to a CD4 or CD8 class using the MIRA data. Log10-transformed breadth and depth values were compared by one-way ANOVA with Sidak's multiple comparisons tests. The clones in this table, taken by TCRdb from immuneACCESS, are in-frame only. Not every clone is retained; where verified, under half of the shortfall comes from an unresolved V gene, and the cause of the rest is unknown. D and trimming were read from the DNA, whereas the V and J calls and clone size are those reported in that table. The sample table holds 150,000 to 200,000 clones, of which 70% to 90% were seen once. The ten largest clonotypes hold 3.5% to 4.5% of the sample.

The data are from a study of T cell responses to AZD1222 COVID-19 vaccine (dated by TCRdb to the early 2020s). Study-wide context: TCR sequencing covered fewer than 250 trial participants: nearly 210 given two doses of AZD1222 and 26 given two doses of MenACWY control vaccine. Enrollment into the trials was organized by age into subgroups of 18-55, 56-69 and 70-plus years, and those subgroups contained about 150, 27 and 61 TCR-sequenced participants, respectively.

Read against the paper, the sample's time point label means: about 28 days (+/-7) after the second vaccine dose. The treatment or condition tag for this specimen amounts to: meningococcal conjugate vaccine given as trial control. The vaccinee samples were drawn from two UK trials, COV001 and COV002, one of which was a single-blind randomized controlled phase 2/3 trial testing AZD1222 (ChAdOx1 nCoV-19) in healthy adults. Trial participant PBMC samples were collected at day 0 and day 28 after the second dose for TCRbeta chain sequencing. Beyond this particular receptor, the publication reports: Nearly half of unique spike-specific TCRs reportedly recognized epitopes outside regions mutated in the B.1.351 and B.1.1.7 variants. In the small 56-69-year group, the increase in depth fell short of significance, most likely because of low power. Spike-specific TCR breadth and depth rose significantly after two AZD1222 doses compared with day 0 and with MenACWY recipients. Vaccine-associated CD4 TCRs spanned the whole spike protein, with dominant responses in regions 160-218 and 743-854. Only five to seven AZD1222 recipients were SARS-CoV-2 seropositive at baseline, limiting conclusions about previously exposed vaccinees. Participants were mostly white British, with more females than males. The authors suggested clonal diversity may have been underestimated. Because no day 14 peak-response samples were available, the repertoires could be characterized only after the peak T cell response.

Sequenced here: peripheral blood, sampled 28 days after the second dose of the MenACWY control vaccine. This TCR came from an adult who received the MenACWY meningococcal vaccine as a control.

The DNA sequence follows: TGTGCCAGCAGCTCCGACACCTCATTCCACAATGAGCAGTTCTTC. This yields the protein CASSSDTSFHNEQFF. Rearrangement joined TRBV7-7 to TRBJ2-1, with the D gene not confidently named. V sheds 4 bases and J sheds 5 bases, leaving 15 bases between their ends. CDR1 SSHAT and CDR2 FNYEAQ were looked up in the germline V gene (reference sequence). The CDR3 covers 15 residues, taking in both the cysteine and the phenylalanine. The CDR3 DNA has 45 bases and is translated from base 1.